This T cell receptor (beta chain) was sequenced during a study of shared clonotypes between healthy human individuals (dated by TCRdb to the early 2020s). Context from the whole study: Three men and two women, aged 18 to 49 years, made up the cohort. Each donor's leukapheresis produced roughly between about 0.8 and 10 billion PBMCs. For each donor, CD4 naive and CD4 memory were each given three plates, CD8 naive was given two plates, and CD8 memory was given one plate. To estimate repertoire size and how much clonotype sharing occurs between individuals, the study deeply sequenced the blood TCR repertoires of roughly 5 healthy adults. To increase sequencing depth and limit assay-specific biases, different laboratories used diverse techniques to prepare libraries and sequence TCR repertoires.

Using the deep immunoSEQ assay, multiplex PCR amplified TCR CDR3 regions from genomic DNA. Genomic DNA extracted from each cell subset was distributed evenly over all wells of several immunoSEQ 96-well plates, and each plate served as one replicate. For sorted subsets, each replicate PCR was loaded with roughly 0.2 ug genomic DNA, equivalent to 30,000 or so T cell genomes. Purified libraries were quantified with a Qubit 3.0 fluorometer, sized on a Bioanalyzer 2100, and re-quantified with the KAPA Library Quantification kit. A separate single-read 150-cycle Illumina NextSeq 550 flow cell was used to sequence each immunoSEQ 96-well plate. As for the original processing: Because the immunoSEQ output included only junctional sequences and no quality scores, the filtering could not be the same as the filtering used for full-length reads. Sequences were annotated with PyIR, a Python wrapper for IgBLAST v1.9, using IMGT germline references to assign V/J genes and CDR3. Any read was removed if the V/J assignment was weak (E-value above 1e-6), the CDR3 was missing, or the read contained stop codons, out-of-frame junctions, or ambiguous translated residues. V3J clonotypes were defined as sequences sharing the same inferred V gene, J gene, and CDR3 amino acid sequence. The percentage overlap between two repertoires was calculated by dividing the number of shared unique clonotypes by the size of the smaller repertoire. Three approaches were used to assess repertoire richness: RTK rarefaction, the Chao1 estimator, and Recon v2.1 estimates of unobserved clonotypes. OLGA was used to compute generation probabilities for all TCRbeta clonotypes that the gDNA method yielded from a handful of donors. TCRdb carries this immuneACCESS record with in-frame sequences only. Its versions omit some clonotypes, under half of them owing to an unresolved V gene in the studies checked, with the rest unexplained. Clone size and the V and J calls come from that table; the DNA yielded D and trimming. This sample comprises some 1 million clones, around 74% of them detected only once. 1.4% of the sample rests with the top ten.

The donors were healthy, HIV-negative adults with no recently reported acute infections or vaccinations. Every donor was a Caucasian adult residing in Nashville, Tennessee, USA. Magnetic negative selection was used to enrich CD4+ T cells, after which naive cells were positively selected on CD45RA and the negative fraction became the memory subset. Blood was collected by leukapheresis, and PBMCs were isolated by Ficoll-Histopaque density gradient centrifugation and then cryopreserved in liquid nitrogen vapor phase. Analytical flow cytometry was used to check the purity and quantity of each magnetically sorted T cell population. Genomic DNA was isolated from every sorted fraction and measured by UV absorbance on a Nanodrop 2000c. CDR1 is given as MRHNA and CDR2 as SNTAGT, both from the germline V gene. The trim is 2 bases for V and 2 bases for J, with a gap of 7 bases between the germline ends. The CDR3 measures 14 amino acids from cysteine to phenylalanine. Only the CDR3 DNA stays, 42 bases, in frame from base 1.

Remarks on this clone: Its antigen is currently not known. No clone much larger than this one lies a single base away; base qualities are absent.

The investigation overall reported the following: Sharing across several donors was observed for 5% to 6.5% of naive CD4, over 3% of naive CD8, 2.3% of memory CD4, and around 0.4% of memory CD8 clonotypes. Estimated clonotype richness was generally larger for naive than for memory subsets. Only blood was sampled, and tissue TCR repertoires likely differ from those in blood. Pairwise subsampling indicated that sequencing depth was expected to affect the degree of clonotype sharing among donors. Higher generation probabilities were observed for clonotypes shared by all four sorted-subset donors than for non-shared clonotypes. Incomplete sequencing was indicated by rarefaction of sorted-subset datasets, despite the large sequencing depth. The genetic and exposure-history diversity represented was limited by the small number of donors.

The sample comprised memory CD4+ T cells sorted from blood. What this sample's cell subset or site label stands for: CD45RA-negative fraction. Recombination connected TRBV6-4 to TRBJ1-5; there is no confident call for the D gene. This sequence was found in a young man in good health. The nucleotide sequence reads as follows: TGTGCCAGCAGTGACCAGGCGGGCAATCAGCCCCAGCATTTT. This translates into CASSDQAGNQPQHF.